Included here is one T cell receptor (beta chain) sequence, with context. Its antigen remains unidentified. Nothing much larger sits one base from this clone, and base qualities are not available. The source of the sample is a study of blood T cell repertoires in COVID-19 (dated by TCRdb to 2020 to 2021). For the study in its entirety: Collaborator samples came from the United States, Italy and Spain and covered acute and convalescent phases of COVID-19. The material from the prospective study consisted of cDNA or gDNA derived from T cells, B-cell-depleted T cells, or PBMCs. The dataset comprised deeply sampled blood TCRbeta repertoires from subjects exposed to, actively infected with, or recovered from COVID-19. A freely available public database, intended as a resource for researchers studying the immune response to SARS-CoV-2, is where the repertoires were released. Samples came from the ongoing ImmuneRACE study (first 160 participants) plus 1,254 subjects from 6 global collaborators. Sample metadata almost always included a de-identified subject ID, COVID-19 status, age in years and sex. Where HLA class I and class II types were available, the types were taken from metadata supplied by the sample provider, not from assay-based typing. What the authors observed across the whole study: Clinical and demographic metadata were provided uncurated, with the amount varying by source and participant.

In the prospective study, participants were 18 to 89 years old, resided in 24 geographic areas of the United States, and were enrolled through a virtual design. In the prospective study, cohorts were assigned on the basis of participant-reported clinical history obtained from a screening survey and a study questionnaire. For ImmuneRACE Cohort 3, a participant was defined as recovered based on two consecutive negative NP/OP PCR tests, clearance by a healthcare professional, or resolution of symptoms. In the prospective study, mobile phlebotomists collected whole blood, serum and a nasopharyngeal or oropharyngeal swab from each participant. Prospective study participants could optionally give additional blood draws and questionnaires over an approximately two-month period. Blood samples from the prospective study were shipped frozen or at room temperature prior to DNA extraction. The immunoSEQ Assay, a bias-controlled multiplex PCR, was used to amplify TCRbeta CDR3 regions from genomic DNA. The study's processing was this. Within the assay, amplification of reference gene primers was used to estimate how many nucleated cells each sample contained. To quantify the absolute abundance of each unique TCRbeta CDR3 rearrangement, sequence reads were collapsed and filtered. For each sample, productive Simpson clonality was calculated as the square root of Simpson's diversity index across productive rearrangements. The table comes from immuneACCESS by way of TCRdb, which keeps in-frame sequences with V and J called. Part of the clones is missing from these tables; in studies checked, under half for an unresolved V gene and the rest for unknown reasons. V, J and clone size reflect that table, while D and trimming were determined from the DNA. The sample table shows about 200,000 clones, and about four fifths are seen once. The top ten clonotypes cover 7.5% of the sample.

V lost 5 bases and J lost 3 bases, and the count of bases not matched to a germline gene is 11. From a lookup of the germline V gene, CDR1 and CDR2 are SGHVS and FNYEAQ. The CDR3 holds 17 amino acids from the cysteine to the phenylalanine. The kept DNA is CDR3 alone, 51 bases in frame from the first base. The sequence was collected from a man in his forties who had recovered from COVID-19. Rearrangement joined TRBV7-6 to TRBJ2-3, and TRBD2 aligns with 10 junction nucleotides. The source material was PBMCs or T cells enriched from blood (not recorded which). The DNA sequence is TGTGCCAGCAGCCCGCTGCCGAGCGGGGGGGTGACAGATACGCAGTATTTT. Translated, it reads CASSPLPSGGVTDTQYF.